The clone carrying this TCR beta chain was seen repeatedly, ten times or more. This record belongs to a study of T cells in Graves' hyperthyroidism and ophthalmopathy. TCR beta CDR3 sequences were amplified from RNA transcripts. In the first-round RT-PCR of the TCR CDR3, the HTBI primer set was used. TCRdb re-derived calls from the multiplex PCR reads in MiXCR, one entry per CDR3 protein. The data show about 150,000 distinct CDR3 sequences, approximately 20% seen once. The receptor was isolated from a woman aged 50 to 65 with Graves' hyperthyroidism that later progressed to Graves' ophthalmopathy. Sequences were obtained from blood.

CDR3 coding DNA: TGTGCCAGCAGTTACAATTCCGGACAGAATAGCAATCAGCCCCAGCATTTT. The encoded protein is CASSYNSGQNSNQPQHF. The J gene is TRBJ1-5, the V gene TRBV6-5; the D gene is possibly TRBD1 (6 bases). Germline V gene sequence: CDR1 MNHEY, CDR2 SVGAGI. The V end was cut by 2 bases, the J end by 0 bases, with 14 bases between. There are 17 residues in the CDR3.